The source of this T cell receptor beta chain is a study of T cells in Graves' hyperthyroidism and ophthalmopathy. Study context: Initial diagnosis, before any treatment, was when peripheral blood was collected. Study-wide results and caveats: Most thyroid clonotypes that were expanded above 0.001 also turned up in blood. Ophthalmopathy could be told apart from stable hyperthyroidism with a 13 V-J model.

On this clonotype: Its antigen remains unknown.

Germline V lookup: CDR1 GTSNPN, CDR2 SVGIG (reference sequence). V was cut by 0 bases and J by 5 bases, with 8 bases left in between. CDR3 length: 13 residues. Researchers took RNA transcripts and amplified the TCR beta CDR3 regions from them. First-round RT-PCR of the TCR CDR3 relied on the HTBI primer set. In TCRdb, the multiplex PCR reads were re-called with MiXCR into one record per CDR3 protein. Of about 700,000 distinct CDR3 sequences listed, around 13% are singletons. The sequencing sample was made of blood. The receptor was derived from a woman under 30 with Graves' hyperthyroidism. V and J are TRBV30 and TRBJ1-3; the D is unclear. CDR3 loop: CAWSVGPRNTIYF. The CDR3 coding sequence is TGTGCCTGGAGTGTAGGTCCGAGAAACACCATATATTTT.